Below, 20 T cell receptor beta chains from the same sample are listed, as sequenced in a study of T cell responses to AZD1222 COVID-19 vaccine. Clones were read by immunoSEQ multiplex PCR, and TCRdb kept only the in-frame ones, dropping some. Seen here are about 94,000 clones, 88% observed once, and the top ten hold about an eighth. The source material was peripheral blood, sampled on day 0 of AZD1222 vaccination. All receptors derive from an adult in good health.

This sequence joins TRBV3-1 (or the pseudogene TRBV3-2) and TRBJ1-4; 9 bases agree with TRBD1. J lost 15 bases, V lost 4 bases, and 3 bases had no gene match. Germline assignment: CDR1 LGHDT and CDR2 YNNKEL (reference sequence). The CDR3 runs 11 residues. The CDR3 DNA sequence: TGTGCCAGCAGCCGGGACAGGGCAATGTTTTTT. Its protein is CASSRDRAMFF.

The DNA of the CDR3 is TGCAGCGTTGCACCTACCGGGTCTACTAAGCAGTACTTC. This gives the protein CSVAPTGSTKQYF. The V and J genes are TRBV29-1 and TRBJ2-7, with no clear D. The germline V gene has CDR1 SQVTM and CDR2 ANQGSEA. V dropped 4 bases and J dropped 8 bases, with 18 bases sitting between them. The CDR3 loop spans 13 amino acids.

The rearrangement links TRBV7-6 to TRBJ2-7; weak D call: TRBD2 (6 bases). The CDR3 spans 16 residues. The ends were cut back, 1 base at V and 3 bases at J, with 16 bases in the middle. Per germline, CDR1 SGHVS and CDR2 FNYEAQ. The CDR3 region is CASSLGGRPARYEQYF. The CDR3 bases are TGTGCCAGCAGCTTAGGGGGGAGGCCAGCCCGCTACGAGCAGTACTTC.

V usage is TRBV7-8 and J usage is TRBJ2-5; D ambiguous. Deletions cut 5 bases from V and 4 bases from J, with 11 bases between. CDR1 SGHVS and CDR2 FQNEAQ come from the germline V gene. CDR3 length: 13 residues. CDR3 bases: TGTGCCAGCAGCCCGGCCGACCGAGAGACCCAGTACTTC. Translation gives CASSPADRETQYF.

The rearrangement joins TRBV24-1 to TRBJ1-2; the D gene is possibly TRBD1 (6 bases). CDR3 length: 14 residues. V lost 4 bases, J lost 3 bases, and 11 bases lay in between. Germline values: CDR1 KGHDR, CDR2 SFDVKD. Here the CDR3 reads CATSDEDSHYGYTF. CDR3 nucleotides: TGTGCCACCAGTGACGAGGACAGCCACTATGGCTACACCTTC.

The rearrangement uses TRBV7-2 and TRBJ1-6; 9 bases agree with TRBD1. V shed 5 bases and J 7 bases; nucleotides not matched to a gene: 12. CDR1 and CDR2 from the germline V gene are SGHTA and FQGNSA. The CDR3 has 17 amino acids. The CDR3 DNA follows: TGTGCCAGCAGCATGCCCCCGGGACAGGGAATCAATTCACCCCTCCACTTT. Translated: CASSMPPGQGINSPLHF. Full variable domain (missing parts from reference TRBV7-2 and TRBJ1-6): GAGVSQSPSNKVTEKGKDVELRCDPISGHTALYWYRQSLGQGLEFLIYFQGNSAPDKSGLPSDRFSAERTGGSVSTLTIQRTQQEDSAVYLCASSMPPGQGINSPLHFGNGTRLTVT.

The chain employs TRBV5-4 and TRBJ1-2, with D maybe TRBD1 (6 bases). Germline-derived CDR1 and CDR2 are SGHNT and YYREEE (reference sequence). V shed 4 bases and J shed 5 bases, with 15 bases lying between them. This CDR3 is built from 14 residues. Here the CDR3 reads CASSVPSRGYGYTF. DNA of the CDR3: TGTGCCAGCAGCGTACCCTCCAGGGGTTATGGCTACACCTTC.

The chain combines TRBV9 with TRBJ1-1; no reliable D call. V was pared by 0 bases and J by 0 bases, with 9 bases between. The CDR3 is 15 amino acids. In germline, CDR1 is SGDLS, CDR2 YYNGEE. CDR3 DNA sequence: TGTGCCAGCAGCGTAGGCTCACGGCTGAACACTGAAGCTTTCTTT. This gives the protein CASSVGSRLNTEAFF.

This clone has only one observation. The rearrangement uses TRBV9 and TRBJ1-3; TRBD1 matches 10 bases. The CDR3 is 17 residues long. The trim removed 2 bases at V and 4 bases at J, leaving 9 bases unmatched. Germline loops: CDR1 SGDLS, CDR2 YYNGEE. The CDR3, as DNA: TGTGCCAGCAGCGTTATGCCGGGACAGGGGACAGGAAACACCATATATTTT. This codes for CASSVMPGQGTGNTIYF.

The V call is TRBV4-1, the J call TRBJ2-5; a weak D match, TRBD2 (5 bases). Germline lookup yields CDR1 MGHRA and CDR2 YSYEKL. Between the trimmed V and J ends, which lost 0 bases and 4 bases, there was a span of 15 bases. The CDR3 spans 16 residues. In DNA, the CDR3 is TGCGCCAGCAGCCAAGAGGAGTCGCTGGCGGGAGAGACCCAGTACTTC. Residues: CASSQEESLAGETQYF.

This chain connects TRBV4-1 to TRBJ1-2, with TRBD1 matching over 7 bases. Trimming took 3 bases from V and 7 from J; bases not matched to a gene: 11. Germline-derived CDR1 and CDR2 are MGHRA and YSYEKL. The CDR3 is 15 amino acids. The CDR3 loop reads CASSQRTGSFIGYTF. The CDR3 DNA follows: TGCGCCAGCAGCCAGCGGACAGGAAGCTTTATTGGCTACACCTTC.

The chain uses TRBV19 and TRBJ1-1; D might be TRBD1 (5 bases). Deletions cut 2 bases from V and 1 base from J, with 8 bases between. CDR1 is LNHDA and CDR2 is SQIVND in the germline V gene (reference sequence). There are 14 residues in the CDR3. The CDR3 loop reads CASSIQGGNTEAFF. The CDR3 DNA follows: TGTGCCAGTAGTATACAGGGAGGGAACACTGAAGCTTTCTTT.

The V gene is TRBV30, the J gene TRBJ1-4; D gene uncertain. V lost 7 bases and J 4 bases, leaving 10 bases between the germline ends. CDR3 length: 12 amino acids. In germline, CDR1 is GTSNPN, CDR2 SVGIG (reference sequence). The CDR3 here is CASLRLNEKLFF. In nucleotides, the CDR3 is TGTGCCTCCCTTAGGCTTAATGAAAAACTGTTTTTT.

The chain uses TRBV5-1 and TRBJ2-3, with TRBD2 matching 11 bases. The V and J ends lost 3 bases and 2 bases, in that order; junction bases with no gene match: 5. There are 16 residues in the CDR3. CDR1 is SGHRS and CDR2 is YFSETQ in the germline V gene. The CDR3 is CASSSRLAGPTDTQYF. CDR3 DNA: TGCGCCAGCAGCTCAAGACTAGCGGGGCCCACAGATACGCAGTATTTT.

The chain recombines TRBV3-1 (or the pseudogene TRBV3-2) with TRBJ1-2, with 7 positions matching TRBD1. V lost 4 bases and J lost 5; bases outside the gene matches: 10. The germline gives CDR1 LGHDT, CDR2 YNNKEL (reference sequence). The CDR3 length is 15 residues. The CDR3 is CASSPTGLGGYGYTF. For the CDR3, the DNA is TGTGCCAGCAGCCCGACAGGGTTAGGGGGATATGGCTACACCTTC.

The chain recombines TRBV10-3 with TRBJ1-5; TRBD1 agrees at 9 bases. The CDR3 consists of 13 residues. V was pared by 7 bases and J by 7 bases, with 5 bases of the junction left unmatched. Germline-derived CDR1 and CDR2 are ENHRY and SYGVKD. Written as DNA, the CDR3 is TGTGCCATCAAGGACAGGGGAGGGCAGCCCCAGCATTTT. It yields the protein CAIKDRGGQPQHF.

V usage is TRBV9 and J usage is TRBJ2-7, with TRBD1 as a possible D gene (6 bases). Germline V gives CDR1 SGDLS, CDR2 YYNGEE. V gave up 4 bases and J gave up 0 bases, with 14 bases separating them. The CDR3 totals 15 residues. The CDR3, as DNA: TGTGCCAGCAGCCCCCTTCAGGGGAGCTCCTACGAGCAGTACTTC. It codes for CASSPLQGSSYEQYF.

The chain has TRBV6-7 and TRBJ2-7; 7 bases match TRBD1. TRBV6-7 is given ORF status, its function remaining uncertain. The J segment lost 0 bases and the V segment lost 4 bases, leaving 6 bases of the junction unmatched. CDR3 size: 15 residues. The DNA of the CDR3 is TGTGCCAGCAGTTCCTCGACAGGGAGCTCCTACGAGCAGTACTTC. Translated, it gives CASSSSTGSSYEQYF.

The V call is TRBV30, the J call TRBJ1-4; TRBD1 aligns across 10 bases. The germline CDR1 and CDR2 sequences are GTSNPN and SVGIG (reference sequence). The CDR3 loop spans 13 amino acids. With 8 bases clipped from V and 7 bases from J, the junction kept 7 bases outside the gene matches. Here the CDR3 reads CAGRTGGGEKLFF. As DNA, the CDR3 is TGTGCCGGCCGGACAGGGGGGGGTGAAAAACTGTTTTTT.

This chain uses TRBV19 with TRBJ1-4, with 10 bases matching TRBD1. The CDR3 contains 13 residues. The germline CDR1 and CDR2 sequences are LNHDA and SQIVND (reference sequence). The ends lost 8 bases at V and 6 bases at J; junction bases unmatched: 3. In nucleotides, the CDR3 is TGTGCCAGTGGACAGGGGGACTATGAAAAACTGTTTTTT. Amino acid sequence: CASGQGDYEKLFF.